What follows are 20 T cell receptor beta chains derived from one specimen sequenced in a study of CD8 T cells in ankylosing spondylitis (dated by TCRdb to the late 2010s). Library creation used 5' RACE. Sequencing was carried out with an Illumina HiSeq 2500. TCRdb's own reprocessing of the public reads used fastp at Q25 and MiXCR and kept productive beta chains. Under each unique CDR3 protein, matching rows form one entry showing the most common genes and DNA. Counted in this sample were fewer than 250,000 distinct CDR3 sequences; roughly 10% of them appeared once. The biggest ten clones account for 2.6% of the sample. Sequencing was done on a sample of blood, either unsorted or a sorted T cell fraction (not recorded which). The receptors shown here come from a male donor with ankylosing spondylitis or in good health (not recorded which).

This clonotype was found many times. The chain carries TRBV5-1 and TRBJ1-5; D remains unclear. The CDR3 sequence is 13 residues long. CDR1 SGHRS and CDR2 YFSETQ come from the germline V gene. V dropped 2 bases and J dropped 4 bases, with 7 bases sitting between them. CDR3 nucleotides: TGCGCCAGCAGCTTTGACCCAAATCAGCCCCAGCATTTT. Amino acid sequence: CASSFDPNQPQHF.

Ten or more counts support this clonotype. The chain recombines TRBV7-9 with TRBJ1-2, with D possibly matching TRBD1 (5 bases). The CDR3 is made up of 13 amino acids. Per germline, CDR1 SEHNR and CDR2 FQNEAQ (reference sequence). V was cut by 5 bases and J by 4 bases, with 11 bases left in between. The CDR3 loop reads CASSDRDGYGYTF. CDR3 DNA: TGTGCCAGCAGCGATCGGGACGGCTATGGCTACACCTTC.

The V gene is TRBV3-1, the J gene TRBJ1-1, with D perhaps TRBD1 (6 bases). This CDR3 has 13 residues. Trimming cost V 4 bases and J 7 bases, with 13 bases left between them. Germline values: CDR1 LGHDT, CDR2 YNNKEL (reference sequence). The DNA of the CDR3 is TGTGCCAGCAGCCTCCGGGGGGCCGGTGAAGCTTTCTTT. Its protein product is CASSLRGAGEAFF. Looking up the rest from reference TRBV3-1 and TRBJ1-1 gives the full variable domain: DTAVSQTPKYLVTQMGNDKSIKCEQNLGHDTMYWYKQDSKKFLKIMFSYNNKELIINETVPNRFSPKSPDKAHLNLHINSLELGDSAVYFCASSLRGAGEAFFGQGTRLTVV.

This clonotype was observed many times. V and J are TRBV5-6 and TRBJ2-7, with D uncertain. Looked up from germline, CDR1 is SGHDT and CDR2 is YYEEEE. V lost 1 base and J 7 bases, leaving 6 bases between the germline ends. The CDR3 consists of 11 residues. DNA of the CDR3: TGTGCCAGCAGCTTGAGCCTAGAGCAGTACTTC. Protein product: CASSLSLEQYF.

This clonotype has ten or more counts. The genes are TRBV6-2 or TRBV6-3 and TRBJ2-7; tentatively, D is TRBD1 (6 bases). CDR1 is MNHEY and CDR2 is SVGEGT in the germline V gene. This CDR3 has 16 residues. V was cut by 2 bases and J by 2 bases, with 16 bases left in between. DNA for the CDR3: TGTGCCAGCAGTTACCGGGACACGCGAGGACCCTACGAGCAGTACTTC. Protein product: CASSYRDTRGPYEQYF.

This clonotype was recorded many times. CDR3 in amino acids: CSAWTSGRDEQYF. The CDR3 DNA is TGCAGTGCTTGGACTAGCGGTCGGGACGAGCAGTACTTC. V and J are TRBV20-1 and TRBJ2-7; 10 bases are shared with TRBD2. Unmatched junction bases numbered 6, after V lost 5 bases and J lost 5 bases. The CDR3 covers 13 residues. Per the germline V gene, CDR1 is DFQATT and CDR2 is SNEGSKA (reference sequence).

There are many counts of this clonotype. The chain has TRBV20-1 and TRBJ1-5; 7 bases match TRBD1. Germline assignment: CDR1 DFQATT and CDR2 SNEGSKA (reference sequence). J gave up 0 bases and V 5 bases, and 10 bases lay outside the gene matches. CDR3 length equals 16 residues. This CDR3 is CSAWEGADYSNQPQHF. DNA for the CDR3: TGCAGTGCTTGGGAGGGGGCCGATTATAGCAATCAGCCCCAGCATTTT.

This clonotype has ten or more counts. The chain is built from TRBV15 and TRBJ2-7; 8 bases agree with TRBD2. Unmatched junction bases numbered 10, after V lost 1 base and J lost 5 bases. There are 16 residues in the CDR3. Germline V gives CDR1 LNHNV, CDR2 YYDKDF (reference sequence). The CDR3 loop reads CATSRVGSGSHNEQYF. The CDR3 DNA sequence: TGTGCCACCAGCAGAGTAGGGAGCGGGAGTCACAACGAGCAGTACTTC.

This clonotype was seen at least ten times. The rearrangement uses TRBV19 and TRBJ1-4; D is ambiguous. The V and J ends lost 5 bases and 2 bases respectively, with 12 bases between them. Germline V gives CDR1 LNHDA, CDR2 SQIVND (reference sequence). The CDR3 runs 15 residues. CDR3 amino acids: CASSAEGFTNEKLFF. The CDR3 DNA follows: TGTGCCAGTAGTGCGGAAGGCTTTACTAATGAAAAACTGTTTTTT. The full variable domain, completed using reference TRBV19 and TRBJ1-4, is DGGITQSPKYLFRKEGQNVTLSCEQNLNHDAMYWYRQDPGQGLRLIYYSQIVNDFQKGDIAEGYSVSREKKESFPLTVTSAQKNPTAFYLCASSAEGFTNEKLFFGSGTQLSVL.

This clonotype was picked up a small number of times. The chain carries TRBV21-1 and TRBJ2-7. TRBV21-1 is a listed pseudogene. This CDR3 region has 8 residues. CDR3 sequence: CASSRRTF. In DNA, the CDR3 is TGTGCCAGCAGCAGACGGACGTTC.

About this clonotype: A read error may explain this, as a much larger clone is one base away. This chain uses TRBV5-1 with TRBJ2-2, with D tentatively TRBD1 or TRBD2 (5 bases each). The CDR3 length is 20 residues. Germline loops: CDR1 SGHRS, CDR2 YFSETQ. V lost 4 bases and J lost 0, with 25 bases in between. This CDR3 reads CASSRGRTSAYPSNTGELFF. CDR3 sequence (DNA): TGCGCCAGCAGCCGGGGACGGACCTCTGCTTATCCCTCGAACACCGGGGAGCTGTTTTTT.

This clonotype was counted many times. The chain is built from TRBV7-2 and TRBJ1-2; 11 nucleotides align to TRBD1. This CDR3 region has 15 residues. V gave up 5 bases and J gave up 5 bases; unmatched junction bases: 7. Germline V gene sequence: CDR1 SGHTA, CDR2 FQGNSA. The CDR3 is CASSRPGQGVYGYTF. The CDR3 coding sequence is TGTGCCAGCAGCCGACCGGGACAGGGGGTTTATGGCTACACCTTC. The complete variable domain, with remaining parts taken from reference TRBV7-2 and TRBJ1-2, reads GAGVSQSPSNKVTEKGKDVELRCDPISGHTALYWYRQSLGQGLEFLIYFQGNSAPDKSGLPSDRFSAERTGGSVSTLTIQRTQQEDSAVYLCASSRPGQGVYGYTFGSGTRLTVV.

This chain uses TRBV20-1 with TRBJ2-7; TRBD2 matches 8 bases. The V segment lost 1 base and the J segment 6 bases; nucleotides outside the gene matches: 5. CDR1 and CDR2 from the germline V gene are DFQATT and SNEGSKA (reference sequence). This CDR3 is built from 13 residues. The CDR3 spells CSARVSGGGEQYF. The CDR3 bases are TGCAGTGCTAGAGTTTCCGGGGGGGGCGAGCAGTACTTC.

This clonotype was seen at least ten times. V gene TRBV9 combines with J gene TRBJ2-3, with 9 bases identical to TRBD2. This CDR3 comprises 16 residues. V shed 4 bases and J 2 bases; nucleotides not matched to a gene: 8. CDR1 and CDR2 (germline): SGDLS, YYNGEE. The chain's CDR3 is CASSLERGLATDTQYF. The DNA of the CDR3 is TGTGCCAGCAGCCTAGAGAGGGGACTAGCCACAGATACGCAGTATTTT.

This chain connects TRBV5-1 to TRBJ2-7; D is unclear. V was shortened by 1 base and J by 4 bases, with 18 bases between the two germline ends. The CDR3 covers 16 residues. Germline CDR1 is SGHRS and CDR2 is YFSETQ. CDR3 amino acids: CASSLSLGPRPYEQYF. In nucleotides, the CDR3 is TGCGCCAGCAGCTTGTCGTTAGGACCGCGGCCATACGAGCAGTACTTC.

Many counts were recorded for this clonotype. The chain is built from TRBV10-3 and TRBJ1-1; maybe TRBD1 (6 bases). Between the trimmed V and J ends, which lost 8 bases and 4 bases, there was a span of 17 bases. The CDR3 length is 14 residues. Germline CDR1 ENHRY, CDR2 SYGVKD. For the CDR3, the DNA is TGTGCCATCGCTCAGGGGAATTGGGGCACTGAAGCTTTCTTT. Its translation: CAIAQGNWGTEAFF.

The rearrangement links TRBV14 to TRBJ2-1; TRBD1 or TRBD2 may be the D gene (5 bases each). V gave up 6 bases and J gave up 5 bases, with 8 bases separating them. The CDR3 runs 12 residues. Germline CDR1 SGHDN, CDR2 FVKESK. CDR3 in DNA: TGTGCCAGCAGGGGACGGGACAATGAGCAGTTCTTC. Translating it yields CASRGRDNEQFF.

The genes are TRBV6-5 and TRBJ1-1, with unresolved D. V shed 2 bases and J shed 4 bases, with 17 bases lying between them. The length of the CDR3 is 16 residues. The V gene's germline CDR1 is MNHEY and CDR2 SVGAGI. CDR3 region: CASSYEGGERGTEAFF. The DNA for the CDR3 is TGTGCCAGCAGTTACGAGGGTGGGGAGCGCGGCACTGAAGCTTTCTTT.

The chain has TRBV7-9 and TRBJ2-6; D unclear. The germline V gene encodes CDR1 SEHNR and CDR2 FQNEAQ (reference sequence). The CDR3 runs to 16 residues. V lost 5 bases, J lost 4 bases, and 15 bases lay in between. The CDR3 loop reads CASSPIGWAGANVLTF. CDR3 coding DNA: TGTGCCAGCAGCCCCATTGGGTGGGCCGGGGCCAACGTCCTGACTTTC.

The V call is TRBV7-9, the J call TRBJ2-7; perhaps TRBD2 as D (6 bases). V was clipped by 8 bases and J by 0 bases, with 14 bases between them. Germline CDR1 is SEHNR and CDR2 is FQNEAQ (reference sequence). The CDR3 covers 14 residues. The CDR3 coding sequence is TGTGCCAGCGGAGGGACTCGCCTCTCCTACGAGCAGTACTTC. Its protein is CASGGTRLSYEQYF.